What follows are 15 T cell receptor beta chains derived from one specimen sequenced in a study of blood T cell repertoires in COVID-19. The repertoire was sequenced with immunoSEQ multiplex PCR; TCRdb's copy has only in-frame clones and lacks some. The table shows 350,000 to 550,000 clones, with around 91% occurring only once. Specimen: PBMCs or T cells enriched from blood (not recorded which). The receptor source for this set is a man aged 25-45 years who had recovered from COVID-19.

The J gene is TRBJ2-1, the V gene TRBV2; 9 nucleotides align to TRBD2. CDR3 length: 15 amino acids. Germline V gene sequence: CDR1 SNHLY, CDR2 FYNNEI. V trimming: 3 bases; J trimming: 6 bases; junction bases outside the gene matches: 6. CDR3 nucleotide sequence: TGTGCCAGCAGTGACCCCTCGACTAGCGGCAATGAGCAGTTCTTC. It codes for CASSDPSTSGNEQFF.

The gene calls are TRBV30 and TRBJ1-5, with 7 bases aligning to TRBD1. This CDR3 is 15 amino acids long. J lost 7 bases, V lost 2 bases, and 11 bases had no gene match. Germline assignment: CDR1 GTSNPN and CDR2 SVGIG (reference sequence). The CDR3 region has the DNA TGTGCCTGGAGTACGCGGTCAGGGGGTAGACAGCCCCAGCATTTT. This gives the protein CAWSTRSGGRQPQHF.

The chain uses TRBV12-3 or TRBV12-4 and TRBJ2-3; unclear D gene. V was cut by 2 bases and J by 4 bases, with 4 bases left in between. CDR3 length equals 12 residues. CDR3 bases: TGTGCCAGCAGTTTAAGCCCAGATACGCAGTATTTT. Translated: CASSLSPDTQYF.

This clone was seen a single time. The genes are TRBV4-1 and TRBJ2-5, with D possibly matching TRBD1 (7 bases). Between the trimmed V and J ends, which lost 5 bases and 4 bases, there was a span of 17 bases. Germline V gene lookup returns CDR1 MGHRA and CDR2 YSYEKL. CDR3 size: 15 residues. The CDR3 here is CASSSGGYRGETQYF. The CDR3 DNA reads TGCGCCAGCAGCTCCGGGGGATACAGGGGAGAGACCCAGTACTTC.

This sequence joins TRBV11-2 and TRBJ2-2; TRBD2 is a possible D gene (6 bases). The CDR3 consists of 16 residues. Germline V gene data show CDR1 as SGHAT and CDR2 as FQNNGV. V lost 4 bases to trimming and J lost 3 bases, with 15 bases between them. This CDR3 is CASSSPGAWDTGELFF. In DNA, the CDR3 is TGTGCCAGCAGCTCCCCGGGAGCTTGGGACACCGGGGAGCTGTTTTTT.

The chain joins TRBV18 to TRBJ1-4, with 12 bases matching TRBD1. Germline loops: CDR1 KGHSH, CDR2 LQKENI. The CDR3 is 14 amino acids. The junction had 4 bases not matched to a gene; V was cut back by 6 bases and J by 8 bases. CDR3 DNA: TGTGCCAGCTCCCGCGGGACAGGGGGCGAAAAACTGTTTTTT. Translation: CASSRGTGGEKLFF. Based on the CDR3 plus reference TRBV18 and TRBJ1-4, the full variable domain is NAGVMQNPRHLVRRRGQEARLRCSPMKGHSHVYWYRQLPEEGLKFMVYLQKENIIDESGMPKERFSAEFPKEGPSILRIQQVVRGDSAAYFCASSRGTGGEKLFFGSGTQLSVL.

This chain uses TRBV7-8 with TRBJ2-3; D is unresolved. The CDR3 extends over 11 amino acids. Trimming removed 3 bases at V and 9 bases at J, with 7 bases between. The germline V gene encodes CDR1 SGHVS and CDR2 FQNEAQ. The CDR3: CASSLAVTQYF. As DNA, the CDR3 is TGTGCCAGCAGCTTGGCCGTCACGCAGTATTTT.

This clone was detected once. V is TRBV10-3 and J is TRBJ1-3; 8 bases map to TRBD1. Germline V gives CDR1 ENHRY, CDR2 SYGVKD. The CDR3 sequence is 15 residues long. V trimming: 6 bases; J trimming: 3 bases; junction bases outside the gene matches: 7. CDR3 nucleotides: TGTGCCATCAGAACGACAGGGGAGAGTGGAAACACCATATATTTT. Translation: CAIRTTGESGNTIYF.

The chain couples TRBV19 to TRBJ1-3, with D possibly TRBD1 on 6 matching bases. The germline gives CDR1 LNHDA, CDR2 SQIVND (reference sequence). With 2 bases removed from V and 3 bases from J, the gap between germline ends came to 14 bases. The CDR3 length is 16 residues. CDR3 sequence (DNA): TGTGCCAGTAGTATATCCGGGACAAGCGGTGGAAACACCATATATTTT. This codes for CASSISGTSGGNTIYF. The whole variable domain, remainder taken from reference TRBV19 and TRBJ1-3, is DGGITQSPKYLFRKEGQNVTLSCEQNLNHDAMYWYRQDPGQGLRLIYYSQIVNDFQKGDIAEGYSVSREKKESFPLTVTSAQKNPTAFYLCASSISGTSGGNTIYFGEGSWLTVV.

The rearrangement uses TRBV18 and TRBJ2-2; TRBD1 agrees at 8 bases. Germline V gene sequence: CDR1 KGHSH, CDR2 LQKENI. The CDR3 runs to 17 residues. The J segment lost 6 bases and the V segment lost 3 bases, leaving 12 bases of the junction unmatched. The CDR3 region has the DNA TGTGCCAGCTCACCCATGGACAGGGCTTATTTCGCCGGGGAGCTGTTTTTT. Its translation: CASSPMDRAYFAGELFF.

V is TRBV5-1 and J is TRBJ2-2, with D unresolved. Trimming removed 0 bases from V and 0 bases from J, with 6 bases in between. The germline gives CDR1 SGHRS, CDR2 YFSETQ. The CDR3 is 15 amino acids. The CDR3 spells CASSLETANTGELFF. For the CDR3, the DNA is TGCGCCAGCAGCTTGGAAACAGCGAACACCGGGGAGCTGTTTTTT.

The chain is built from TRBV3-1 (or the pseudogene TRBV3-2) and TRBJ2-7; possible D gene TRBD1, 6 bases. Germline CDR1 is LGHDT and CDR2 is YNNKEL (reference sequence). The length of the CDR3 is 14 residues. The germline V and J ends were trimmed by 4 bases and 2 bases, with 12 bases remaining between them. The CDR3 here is CASSPQGLPYEQYF. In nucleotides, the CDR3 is TGTGCCAGCAGCCCTCAGGGGCTGCCCTACGAGCAGTACTTC.

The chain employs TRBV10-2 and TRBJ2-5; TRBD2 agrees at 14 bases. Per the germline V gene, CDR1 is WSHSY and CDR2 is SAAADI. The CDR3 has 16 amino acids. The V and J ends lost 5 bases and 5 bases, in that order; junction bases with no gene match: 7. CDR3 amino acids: CASSPGTSGSGETQYF. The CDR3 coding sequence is TGCGCCAGCAGTCCCGGGACTAGCGGGAGTGGGGAGACCCAGTACTTC.

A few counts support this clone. The CDR3 DNA is TGCGCCAGCAGCCGAACAGGGTCTGGGAACACTGAAGCTTTCTTT. It codes for CASSRTGSGNTEAFF. The J gene is TRBJ1-1, the V gene TRBV4-1; a weak D match, TRBD1 (6 bases). This CDR3 is built from 15 residues. The V end lost 4 bases, the J end lost 1 base, and 13 bases lay between the germline ends. Germline V CDR1 and CDR2: MGHRA, YSYEKL.

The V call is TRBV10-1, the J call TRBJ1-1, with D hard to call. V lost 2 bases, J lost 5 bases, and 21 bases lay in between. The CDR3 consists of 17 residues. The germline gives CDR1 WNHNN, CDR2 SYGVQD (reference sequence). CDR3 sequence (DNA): TGCGCCAGCAGTGAGAAAAAGACCTTTCGGGGTGTTACTGAAGCTTTCTTT. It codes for CASSEKKTFRGVTEAFF.